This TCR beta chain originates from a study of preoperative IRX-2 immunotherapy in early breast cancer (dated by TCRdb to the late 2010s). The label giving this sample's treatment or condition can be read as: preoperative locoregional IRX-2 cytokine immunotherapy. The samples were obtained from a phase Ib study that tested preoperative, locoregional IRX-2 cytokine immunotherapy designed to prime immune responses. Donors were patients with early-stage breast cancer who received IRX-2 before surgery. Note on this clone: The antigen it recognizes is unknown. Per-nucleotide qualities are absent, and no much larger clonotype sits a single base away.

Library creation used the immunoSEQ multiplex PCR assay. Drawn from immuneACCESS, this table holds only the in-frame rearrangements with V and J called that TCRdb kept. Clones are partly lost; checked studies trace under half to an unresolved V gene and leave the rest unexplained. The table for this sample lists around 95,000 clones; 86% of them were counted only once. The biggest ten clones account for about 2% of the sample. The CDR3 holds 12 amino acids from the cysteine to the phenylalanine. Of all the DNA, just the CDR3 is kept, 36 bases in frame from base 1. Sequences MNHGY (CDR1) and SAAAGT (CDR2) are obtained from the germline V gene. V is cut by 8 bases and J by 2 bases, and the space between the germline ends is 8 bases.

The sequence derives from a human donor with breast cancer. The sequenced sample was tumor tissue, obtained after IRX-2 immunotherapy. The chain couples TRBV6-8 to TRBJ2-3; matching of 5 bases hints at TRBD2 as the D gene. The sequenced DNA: TGTGCCAGCGGGGAGATCACAGATACGCAGTATTTT. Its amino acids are CASGEITDTQYF.